This entry concerns a single TCR beta chain. The antigen this receptor binds is unknown. Per-base quality was not reported, and no clone a single base away is much larger than it. This specimen belongs to a study of blood T cell repertoires in COVID-19 (dated by TCRdb to about 2020). Regarding the complete study: Collaborator samples came from the United States, Italy and Spain and covered acute and convalescent phases of COVID-19. The material from the prospective study consisted of cDNA or gDNA derived from T cells, B-cell-depleted T cells, or PBMCs. Deeply sampled blood TCRbeta repertoires from subjects exposed to, actively infected with, or recovered from COVID-19 were included in the dataset. The repertoires were released in a freely available public database intended as a resource for research on the immune response to SARS-CoV-2. Samples came from the ongoing ImmuneRACE study (first 160 participants) plus 1,254 subjects from 6 global collaborators. Nearly every sample came with metadata listing a de-identified subject ID, COVID-19 status, age in years and sex. Where HLA class I and class II types were available, the types were taken from metadata supplied by the sample provider, not from assay-based typing.

TCRbeta CDR3 regions were amplified from genomic DNA using the immunoSEQ Assay, a bias-controlled multiplex PCR. On the study's bioinformatics: The number of nucleated cells in each sample was estimated from the amplification of reference gene primers within the assay. To quantify the absolute abundance of each unique TCRbeta CDR3 rearrangement, sequence reads were collapsed and filtered. For each sample, productive Simpson clonality was calculated as the square root of Simpson's diversity index over productive rearrangements. The table comes from immuneACCESS by way of TCRdb, which keeps in-frame sequences with V and J called. Part of the clones is missing from these tables; in studies checked, under half for an unresolved V gene and the rest for unknown reasons. V and J calls and clone size are given by that table; D and trimming were obtained from the DNA. The sample table lists some 150,000 clones, roughly 80% of them with a count of one. The biggest ten clones account for roughly 1.5% of the sample.

Here V drops 4 bases and J drops 4 bases, and the junction holds 14 bases not matched to any gene. The germline V gene provides CDR1 SQVTM and CDR2 ANQGSEA. The cysteine opens and the phenylalanine closes a CDR3 of 16 amino acids. Of all the DNA, just the CDR3 is kept, 48 bases in frame from base 1. Results the study describes overall, beyond this receptor: The quantity of clinical and demographic metadata differed by source and by participant and was supplied without curation.

Each collaborating institution followed its own protocols to collect whole blood in K2EDTA tubes. For TCRbeta analysis, collaborators shipped samples as frozen whole blood, isolated PBMCs, or DNA extracted from either of those sample types. The receptor comes from an elderly man with acute or convalescent COVID-19. The specimen was peripheral blood. The chain uses TRBV29-1 and TRBJ1-2; a stretch of 8 junction bases matches TRBD1. The CDR3 sequence is CSVGTGFGSGGYGYTF. The DNA sequence follows: TGCAGCGTTGGGACAGGGTTTGGGTCCGGGGGCTATGGCTACACCTTC.